This T cell receptor (beta chain) appears in the sequencing data of a study of radiotherapy plus CTLA-4 blockade in lung cancer (dated by TCRdb to the late 2010s). Turning to the overall study: Among the enrolled patients, about 20% had an objective response, and 25% to 35% reached disease control.

Counted from cysteine to phenylalanine, this CDR3 has 16 amino acids. This entry keeps only the CDR3 DNA: 48 bases, framed from base 1. The junction shows trimming of 4 bases on V and 4 bases on J, and the gene matches do not reach 8 bases of it. Based on the germline V gene (reference sequence), the CDR1 and CDR2 sequences are SGHNT and YYREEE. With respect to this clone: Which antigen it targets is not known. Per-nucleotide qualities are absent, and no much larger clonotype sits a single base away.

General study outcomes and caveats: After treatment with radiotherapy and ipilimumab, TCR clones that came from tumors expanded in the peripheral blood. The strongest predictors of response, as reported, were early dynamic changes in blood T cell clones along with a rise in serum interferon-beta after radiation.

Focal radiation therapy combined with CTLA-4 blockade (ipilimumab) was tested in patients with chemo-refractory metastatic non-small-cell lung cancer. Libraries were constructed by the immunoSEQ multiplex PCR assay. TCRdb's version of the immuneACCESS table is confined to in-frame rearrangements and falls short of the full clone set. An unresolved V gene accounts for under half of the shortfall where checked; the remainder is of unknown origin. The sample table records 85,000 to 100,000 clones; around 72% of these occur just once. 11% to 15% of the sample is held by the ten biggest clonotypes. This sequence originates from a human donor with non-small cell lung cancer that progressed on radiotherapy plus ipilimumab. The sequencing used peripheral blood, collected from a patient treated with radiotherapy plus ipilimumab. The chain is made from TRBV5-4 and TRBJ2-2; 9 junctional bases match TRBD1. CDR3 protein: CASSKVGTGPTGELFF. The DNA sequence is as follows: TGTGCCAGCAGCAAGGTCGGGACAGGGCCCACCGGGGAGCTGTTTTTT.